This record covers a single TCR beta chain. Assay: immunoSEQ multiplex PCR; the TCRdb copy retains only in-frame clones and omits some. The sample lists around 100,000 clones; under 90% were seen once. This sample stems from a study of blood T cell repertoires in COVID-19. About the study: In each case, the material was cDNA or gDNA derived from T cells, B-cell-depleted T cells, or PBMCs.

Germline V gene sequence: CDR1 MGHRA, CDR2 YSYEKL. V gave up 8 bases and J gave up 5 bases; unmatched junction bases: 13. The CDR3 sequence is 16 residues long. The sequenced material came from peripheral blood. This rearrangement joins TRBV4-1 to TRBJ2-4; 9 bases fit TRBD2. This TCR came from a human donor in a cohort sampled during active COVID-19. CDR3 bases: TGCGCCAGCGCACTAGGGGGCGGGAGGGTCCAAAACATTCAGTACTTC. Translation gives CASALGGGRVQNIQYF.